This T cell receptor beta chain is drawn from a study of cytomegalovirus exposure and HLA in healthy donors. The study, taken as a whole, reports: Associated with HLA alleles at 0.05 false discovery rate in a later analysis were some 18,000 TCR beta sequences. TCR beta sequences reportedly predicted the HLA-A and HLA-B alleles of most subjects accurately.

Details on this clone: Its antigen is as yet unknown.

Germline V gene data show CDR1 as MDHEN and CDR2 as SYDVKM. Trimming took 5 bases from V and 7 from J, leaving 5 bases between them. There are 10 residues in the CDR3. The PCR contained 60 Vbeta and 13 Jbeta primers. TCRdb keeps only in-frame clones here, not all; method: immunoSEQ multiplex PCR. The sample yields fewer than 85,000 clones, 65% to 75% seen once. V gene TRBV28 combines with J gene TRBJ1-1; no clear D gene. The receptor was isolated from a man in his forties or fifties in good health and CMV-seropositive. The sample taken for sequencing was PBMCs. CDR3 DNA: TGTGCCAGCAGTAGGAGTGAAGCTTTCTTT. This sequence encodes CASSRSEAFF.